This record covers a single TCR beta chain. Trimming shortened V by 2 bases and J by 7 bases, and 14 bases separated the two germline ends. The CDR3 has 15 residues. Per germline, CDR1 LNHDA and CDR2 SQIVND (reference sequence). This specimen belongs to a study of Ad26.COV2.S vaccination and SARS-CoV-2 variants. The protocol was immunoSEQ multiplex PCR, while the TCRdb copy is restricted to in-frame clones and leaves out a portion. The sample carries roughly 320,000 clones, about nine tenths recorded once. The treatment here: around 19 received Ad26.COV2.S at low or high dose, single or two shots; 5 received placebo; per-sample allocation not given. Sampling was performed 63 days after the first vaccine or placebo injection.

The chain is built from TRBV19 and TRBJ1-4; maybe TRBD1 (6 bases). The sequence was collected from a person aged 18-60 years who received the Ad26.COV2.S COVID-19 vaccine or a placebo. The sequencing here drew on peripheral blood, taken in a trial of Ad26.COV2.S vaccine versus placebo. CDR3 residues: CASSISAGESEKLFF. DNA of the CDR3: TGTGCCAGTAGTATATCGGCAGGGGAATCTGAAAAACTGTTTTTT.